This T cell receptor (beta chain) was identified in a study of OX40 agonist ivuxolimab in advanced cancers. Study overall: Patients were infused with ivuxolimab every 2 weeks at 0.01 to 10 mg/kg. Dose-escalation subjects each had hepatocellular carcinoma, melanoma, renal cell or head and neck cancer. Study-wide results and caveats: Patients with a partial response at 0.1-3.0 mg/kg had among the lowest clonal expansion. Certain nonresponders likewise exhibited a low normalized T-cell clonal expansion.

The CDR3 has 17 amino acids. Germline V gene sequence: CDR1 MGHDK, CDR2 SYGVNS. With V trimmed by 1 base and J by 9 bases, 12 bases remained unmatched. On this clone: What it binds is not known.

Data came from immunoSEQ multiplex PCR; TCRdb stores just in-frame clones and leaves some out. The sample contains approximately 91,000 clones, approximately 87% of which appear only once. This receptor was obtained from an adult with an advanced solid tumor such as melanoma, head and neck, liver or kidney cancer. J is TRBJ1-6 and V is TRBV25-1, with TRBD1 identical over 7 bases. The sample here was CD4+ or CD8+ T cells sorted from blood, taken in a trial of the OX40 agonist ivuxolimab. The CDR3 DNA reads TGTGCCAGCAGTGAATCTCGGGGGGTACAGGGGAGTTCACCCCTCCACTTT. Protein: CASSESRGVQGSSPLHF.